This entry concerns a single TCR beta chain. Its antigen is unidentified. This specimen comes from a study of shared clonotypes between healthy human individuals. Deep was the level at which the assay was run. Generated by immunoSEQ multiplex PCR, the TCRdb table keeps only in-frame clones and is missing some. Of around 600,000 clones listed, about 95% are singletons. CD45RO negativity and positive selection for CCR7 defined naive CD8 cells, a population that excluded terminally differentiated effector memory CD45RA+ cells. The germline V gene encodes CDR1 MNHNS and CDR2 SASEGT. J lost 0 bases, V lost 2 bases, and 12 bases had no gene match. The length of the CDR3 is 18 residues. Findings and caveats of the study: Large sequencing depth failed to make sorted-subset sequencing complete, rarefaction showed.

The rearrangement uses TRBV6-1 and TRBJ2-7; 8 bases fit TRBD1. The sequencing sample was made of naive CD8+ T cells sorted from blood. The receptor was derived from a woman aged 25 to 39 in good health. DNA of the CDR3: TGTGCCAGCAGTGAAAGCCCCCATCGGGGACAGGCCTCCTACGAGCAGTACTTC. This sequence encodes CASSESPHRGQASYEQYF.